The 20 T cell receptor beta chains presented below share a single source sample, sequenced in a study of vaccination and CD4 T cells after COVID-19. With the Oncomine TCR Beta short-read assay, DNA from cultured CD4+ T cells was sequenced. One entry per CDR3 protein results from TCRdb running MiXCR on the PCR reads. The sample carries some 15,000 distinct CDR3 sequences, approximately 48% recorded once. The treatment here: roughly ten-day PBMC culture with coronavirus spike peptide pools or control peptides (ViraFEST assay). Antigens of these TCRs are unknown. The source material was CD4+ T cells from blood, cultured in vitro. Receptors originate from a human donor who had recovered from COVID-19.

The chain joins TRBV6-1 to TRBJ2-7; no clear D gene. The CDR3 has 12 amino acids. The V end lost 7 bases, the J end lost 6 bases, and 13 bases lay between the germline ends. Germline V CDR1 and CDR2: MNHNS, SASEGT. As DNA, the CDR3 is TGTGCCAGCACCACCACCTTAGTCGAGCAGTACTTC. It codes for CASTTTLVEQYF.

For the CDR3, the DNA is TGTGCCAGCAGCTTGGATCGGCTAAGCTCCTACGAGCAGTACTTC. Residues: CASSLDRLSSYEQYF. The V and J genes are TRBV5-4 and TRBJ2-7, with no clear D. Trimming took off 0 bases at V and 0 bases at J, with 10 bases between the two ends. The CDR3 is 15 residues long. Germline V gene sequence: CDR1 SGHNT, CDR2 YYREEE (reference sequence).

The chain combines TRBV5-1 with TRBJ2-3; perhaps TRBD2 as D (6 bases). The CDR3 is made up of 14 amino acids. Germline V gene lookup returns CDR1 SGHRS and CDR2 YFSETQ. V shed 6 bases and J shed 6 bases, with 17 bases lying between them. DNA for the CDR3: TGCGCCAGCAACCGGGACTCAGGTCGGGATACGCAGTATTTT. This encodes CASNRDSGRDTQYF.

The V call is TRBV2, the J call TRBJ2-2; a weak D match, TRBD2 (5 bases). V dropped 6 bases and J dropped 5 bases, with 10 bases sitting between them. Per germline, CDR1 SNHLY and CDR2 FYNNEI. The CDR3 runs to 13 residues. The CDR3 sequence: CASRSRGTGELFF. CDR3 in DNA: TGTGCCAGCAGAAGTCGGGGAACCGGGGAGCTGTTTTTT. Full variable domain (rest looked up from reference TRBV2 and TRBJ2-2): EPEVTQTPSHQVTQMGQEVILRCVPISNHLYFYWYRQILGQKVEFLVSFYNNEISEKSEIFDDQFSVERPDGSNFTLKIRSTKLEDSAMYFCASRSRGTGELFFGEGSRLTVL.

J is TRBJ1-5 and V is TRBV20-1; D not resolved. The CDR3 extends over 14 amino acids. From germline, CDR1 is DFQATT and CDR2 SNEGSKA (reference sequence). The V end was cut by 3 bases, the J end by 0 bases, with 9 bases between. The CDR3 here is CSASGVYSNQPQHF. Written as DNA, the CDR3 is TGCAGTGCTAGTGGGGTATATAGCAATCAGCCCCAGCATTTT.

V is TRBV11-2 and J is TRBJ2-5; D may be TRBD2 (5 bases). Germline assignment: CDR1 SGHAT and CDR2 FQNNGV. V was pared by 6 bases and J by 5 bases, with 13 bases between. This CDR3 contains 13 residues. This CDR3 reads CASRPPGGETQYF. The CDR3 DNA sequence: TGTGCCAGCAGACCACCGGGCGGGGAGACCCAGTACTTC.

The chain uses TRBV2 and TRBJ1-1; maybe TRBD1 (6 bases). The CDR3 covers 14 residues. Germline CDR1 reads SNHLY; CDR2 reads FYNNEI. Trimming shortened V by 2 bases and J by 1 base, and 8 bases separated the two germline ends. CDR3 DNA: TGTGCCAGCAGTGAACCGGGACAGAACACTGAAGCTTTCTTT. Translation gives CASSEPGQNTEAFF. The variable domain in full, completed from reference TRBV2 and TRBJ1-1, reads EPEVTQTPSHQVTQMGQEVILRCVPISNHLYFYWYRQILGQKVEFLVSFYNNEISEKSEIFDDQFSVERPDGSNFTLKIRSTKLEDSAMYFCASSEPGQNTEAFFGQGTRLTVV.

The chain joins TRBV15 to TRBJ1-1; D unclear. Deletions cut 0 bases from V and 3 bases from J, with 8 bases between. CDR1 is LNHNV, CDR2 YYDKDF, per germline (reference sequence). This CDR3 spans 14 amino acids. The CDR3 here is CATSRDLRDTEAFF. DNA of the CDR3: TGTGCCACCAGCAGAGATCTGCGGGACACTGAAGCTTTCTTT.

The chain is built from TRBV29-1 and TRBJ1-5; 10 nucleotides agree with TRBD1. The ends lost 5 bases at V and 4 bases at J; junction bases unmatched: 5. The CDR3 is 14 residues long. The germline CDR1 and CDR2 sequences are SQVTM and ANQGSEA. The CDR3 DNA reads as TGCAGCGTTTTGACAGGGGGCGGGAATCAGCCCCAGCATTTT. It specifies CSVLTGGGNQPQHF. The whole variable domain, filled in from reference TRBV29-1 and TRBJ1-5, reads SAVISQKPSRDICQRGTSLTIQCQVDSQVTMMFWYRQQPGQSLTLIATANQGSEATYESGFVIDKFPISRPNLTFSTLTVSNMSPEDSSIYLCSVLTGGGNQPQHFGDGTRLSIL.

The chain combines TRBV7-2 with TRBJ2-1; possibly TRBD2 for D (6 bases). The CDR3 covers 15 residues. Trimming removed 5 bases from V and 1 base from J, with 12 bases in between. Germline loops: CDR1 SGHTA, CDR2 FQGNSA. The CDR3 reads CASSRRVFSYNEQFF. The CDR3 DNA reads TGTGCCAGCAGCCGGAGGGTCTTTTCCTACAATGAGCAGTTCTTC.

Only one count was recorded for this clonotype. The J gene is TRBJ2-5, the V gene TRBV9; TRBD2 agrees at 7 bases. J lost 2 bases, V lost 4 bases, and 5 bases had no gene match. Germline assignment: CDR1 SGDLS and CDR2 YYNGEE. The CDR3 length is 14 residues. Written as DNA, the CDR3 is TGTGCCAGCAGCCCTTCGGGACTACAAGAGACCCAGTACTTC. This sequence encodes CASSPSGLQETQYF.

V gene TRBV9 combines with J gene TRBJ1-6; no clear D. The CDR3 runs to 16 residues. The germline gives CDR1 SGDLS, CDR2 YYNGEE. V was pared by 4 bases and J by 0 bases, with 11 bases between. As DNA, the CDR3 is TGTGCCAGCAGCCCCCGTAGGGACTCCTATAATTCACCCCTCCACTTT. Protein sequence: CASSPRRDSYNSPLHF.

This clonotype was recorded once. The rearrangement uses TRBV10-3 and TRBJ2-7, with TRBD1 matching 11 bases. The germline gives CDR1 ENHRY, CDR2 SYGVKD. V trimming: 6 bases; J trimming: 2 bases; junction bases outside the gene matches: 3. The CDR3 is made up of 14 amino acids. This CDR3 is CAISSDRGPYEQYF. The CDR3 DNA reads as TGTGCCATCAGCTCGGACAGGGGGCCCTACGAGCAGTACTTC.

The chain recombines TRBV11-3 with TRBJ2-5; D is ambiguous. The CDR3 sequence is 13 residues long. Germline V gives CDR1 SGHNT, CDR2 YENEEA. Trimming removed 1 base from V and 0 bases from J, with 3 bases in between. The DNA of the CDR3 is TGTGCCAGCAGCTTAGTGTACCAAGAGACCCAGTACTTC. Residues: CASSLVYQETQYF.

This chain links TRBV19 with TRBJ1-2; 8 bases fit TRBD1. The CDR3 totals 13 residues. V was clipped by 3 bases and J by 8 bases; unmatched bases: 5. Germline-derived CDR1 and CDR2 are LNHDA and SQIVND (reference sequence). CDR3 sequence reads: CASSIPGGIGYTF. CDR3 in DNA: TGTGCCAGTAGTATCCCAGGGGGCATAGGCTACACCTTC. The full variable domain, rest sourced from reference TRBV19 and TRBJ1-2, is DGGITQSPKYLFRKEGQNVTLSCEQNLNHDAMYWYRQDPGQGLRLIYYSQIVNDFQKGDIAEGYSVSREKKESFPLTVTSAQKNPTAFYLCASSIPGGIGYTFGSGTRLTVV.

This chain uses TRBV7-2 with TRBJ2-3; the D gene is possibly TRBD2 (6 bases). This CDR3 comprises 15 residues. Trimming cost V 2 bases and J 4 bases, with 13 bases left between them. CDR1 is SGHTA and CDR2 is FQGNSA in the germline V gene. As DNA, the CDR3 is TGTGCCAGCAGCTTAACTAGCCAAATCTCAGATACGCAGTATTTT. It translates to CASSLTSQISDTQYF.

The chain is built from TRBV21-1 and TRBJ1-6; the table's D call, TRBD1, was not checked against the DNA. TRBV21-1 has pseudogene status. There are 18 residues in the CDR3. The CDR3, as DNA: TGTGCCAGCAGCAAAACCTTTGTTCAGGGGGGAAATAATTCACCCCTCCACTTT. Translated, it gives CASSKTFVQGGNNSPLHF.

Written as DNA, the CDR3 is TGTGCCGGGGGGAGCCTGGGACAGGGAAGTGCCGAGCAGTACTTC. Its translation: CAGGSLGQGSAEQYF. This chain links TRBV6-2 or TRBV6-3 with TRBJ2-7; TRBD1 matches at 9 bases. This CDR3 has 15 residues. Germline CDR1 MNHEY, CDR2 SVGEGT. The trim removed 11 bases at V and 6 bases at J, leaving 17 bases unmatched.

CDR3 region: CASSLDGAGVYEQYF. The CDR3 DNA sequence: TGTGCCAGCAGCTTAGACGGCGCGGGGGTCTACGAGCAGTACTTC. The V call is TRBV11-2, the J call TRBJ2-7; 7 positions match TRBD2. J gave up 3 bases and V 0 bases, and 5 bases lay outside the gene matches. Germline-derived CDR1 and CDR2 are SGHAT and FQNNGV. This CDR3 comprises 15 residues.

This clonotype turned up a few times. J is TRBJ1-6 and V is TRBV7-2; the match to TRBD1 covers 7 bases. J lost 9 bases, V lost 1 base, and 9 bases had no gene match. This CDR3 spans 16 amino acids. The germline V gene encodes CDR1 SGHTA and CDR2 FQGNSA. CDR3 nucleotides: TGTGCCAGCAGCTTAGGGGGACAGCGGGGGAGTTCACCCCTCCACTTT. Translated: CASSLGGQRGSSPLHF.